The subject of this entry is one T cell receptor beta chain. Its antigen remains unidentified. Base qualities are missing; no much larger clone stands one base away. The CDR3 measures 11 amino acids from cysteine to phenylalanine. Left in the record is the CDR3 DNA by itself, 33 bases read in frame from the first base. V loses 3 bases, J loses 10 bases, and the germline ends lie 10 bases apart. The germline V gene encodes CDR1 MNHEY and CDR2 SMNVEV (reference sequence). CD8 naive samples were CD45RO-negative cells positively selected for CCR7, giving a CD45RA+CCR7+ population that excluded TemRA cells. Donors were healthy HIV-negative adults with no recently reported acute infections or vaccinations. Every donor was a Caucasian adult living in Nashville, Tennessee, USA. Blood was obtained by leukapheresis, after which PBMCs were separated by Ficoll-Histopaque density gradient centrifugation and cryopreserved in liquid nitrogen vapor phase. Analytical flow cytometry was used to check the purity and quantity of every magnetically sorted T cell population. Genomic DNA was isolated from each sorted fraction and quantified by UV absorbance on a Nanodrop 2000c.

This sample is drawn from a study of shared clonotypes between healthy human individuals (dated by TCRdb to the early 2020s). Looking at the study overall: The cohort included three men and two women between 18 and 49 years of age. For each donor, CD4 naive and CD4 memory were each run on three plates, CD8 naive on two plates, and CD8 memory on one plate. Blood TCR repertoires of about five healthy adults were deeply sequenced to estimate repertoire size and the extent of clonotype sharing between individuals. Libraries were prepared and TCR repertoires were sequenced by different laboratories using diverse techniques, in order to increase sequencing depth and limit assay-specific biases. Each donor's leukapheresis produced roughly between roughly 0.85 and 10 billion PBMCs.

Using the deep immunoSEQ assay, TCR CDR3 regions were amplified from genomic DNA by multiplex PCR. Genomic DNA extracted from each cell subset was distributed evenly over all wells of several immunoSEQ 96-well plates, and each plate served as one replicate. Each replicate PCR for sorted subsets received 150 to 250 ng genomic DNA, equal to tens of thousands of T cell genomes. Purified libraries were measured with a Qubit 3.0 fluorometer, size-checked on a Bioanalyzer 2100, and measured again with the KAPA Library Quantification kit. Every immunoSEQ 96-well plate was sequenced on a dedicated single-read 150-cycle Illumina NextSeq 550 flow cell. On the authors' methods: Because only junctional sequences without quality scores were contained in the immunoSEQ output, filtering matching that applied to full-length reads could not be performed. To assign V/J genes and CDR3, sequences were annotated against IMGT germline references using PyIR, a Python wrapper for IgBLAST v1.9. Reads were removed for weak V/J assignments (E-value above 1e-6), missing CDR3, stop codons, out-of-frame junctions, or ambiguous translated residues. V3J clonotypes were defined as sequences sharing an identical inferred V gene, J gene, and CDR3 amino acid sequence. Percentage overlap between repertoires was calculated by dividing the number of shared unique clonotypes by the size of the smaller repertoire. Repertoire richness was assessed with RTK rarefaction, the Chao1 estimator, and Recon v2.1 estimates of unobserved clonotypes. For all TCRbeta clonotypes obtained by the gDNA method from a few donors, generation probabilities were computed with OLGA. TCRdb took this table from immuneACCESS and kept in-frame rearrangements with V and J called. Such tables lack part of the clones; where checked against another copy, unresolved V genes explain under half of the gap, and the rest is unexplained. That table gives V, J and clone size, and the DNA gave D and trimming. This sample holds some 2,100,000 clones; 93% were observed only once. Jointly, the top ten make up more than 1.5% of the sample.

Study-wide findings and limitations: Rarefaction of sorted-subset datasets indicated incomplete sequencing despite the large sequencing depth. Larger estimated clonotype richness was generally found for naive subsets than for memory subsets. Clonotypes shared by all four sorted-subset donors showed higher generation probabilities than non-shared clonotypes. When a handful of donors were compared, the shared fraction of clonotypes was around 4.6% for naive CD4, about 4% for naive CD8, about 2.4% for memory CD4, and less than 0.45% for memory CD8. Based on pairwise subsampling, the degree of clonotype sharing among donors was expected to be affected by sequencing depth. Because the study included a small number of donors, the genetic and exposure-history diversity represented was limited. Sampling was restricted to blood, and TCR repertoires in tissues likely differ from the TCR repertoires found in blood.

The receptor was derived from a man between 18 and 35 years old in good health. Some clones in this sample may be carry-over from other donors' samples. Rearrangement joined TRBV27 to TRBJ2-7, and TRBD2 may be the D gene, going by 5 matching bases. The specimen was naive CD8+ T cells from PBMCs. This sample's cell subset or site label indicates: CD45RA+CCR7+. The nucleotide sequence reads TGTGCCAGCAGTTTCGGAGGACCCCAGTACTTC. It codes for CASSFGGPQYF.